The 16 T cell receptor beta chains presented below share a single source sample, sequenced in a study of human versus mouse CDR3 diversity and MHC coevolution. Only in-frame clones appear in the TCRdb table, and some are missing; sequencing was by immunoSEQ multiplex PCR. The sample yields tens of thousands of clones, approximately 94% seen once. The sample was naive CD4+ T cells from blood. Subset specified: CD45RO-negative CD62L-positive naive CD4 T cells. These receptors came from a person aged 60 to 70 in good health.

The chain links TRBV4-1 to TRBJ2-3; the D gene is possibly TRBD2 (6 bases). The CDR3 loop spans 18 amino acids. Per the germline V gene, CDR1 is MGHRA and CDR2 is YSYEKL. Trimming pared 1 base from V and 3 bases from J, leaving 20 bases between. CDR3 protein: CASSQARVAGIRTDTQYF. The CDR3 nucleotides are TGCGCCAGCAGCCAAGCTAGGGTTGCGGGAATCAGGACAGATACGCAGTATTTT.

This clone was seen just once. V and J are TRBV19 and TRBJ2-1, with 7 bases matching TRBD2. The CDR3 is 15 amino acids. Germline lookup yields CDR1 LNHDA and CDR2 SQIVND (reference sequence). J was trimmed by 2 bases and V by 4 bases; bases with no gene match: 5. This chain's CDR3 is CASSTTGGAYNEQFF. CDR3 nucleotide sequence: TGTGCCAGTAGTACGACGGGAGGCGCCTACAATGAGCAGTTCTTC.

The V and J genes are TRBV6-5 and TRBJ2-7; a weak D match, TRBD2 (5 bases). The germline V gene encodes CDR1 MNHEY and CDR2 SVGAGI. V was cut by 4 bases and J by 0 bases, with 16 bases left in between. This CDR3 contains 16 residues. CDR3: CASSSPSSGSSYEQYF. CDR3 nucleotides: TGTGCCAGCAGTTCCCCCAGCTCGGGAAGCTCCTACGAGCAGTACTTC.

CDR3 sequence (DNA): TGCGCCAGCAGCCCTGGACTAGGAGCTTTTAATGAGCAGTTCTTC. The encoded protein is CASSPGLGAFNEQFF. This chain connects TRBV5-1 to TRBJ2-1; 7 nucleotides agree with TRBD2. The CDR3 loop spans 15 amino acids. Germline V gene data show CDR1 as SGHRS and CDR2 as YFSETQ. Germline trimming cut 4 bases from V and 7 bases from J; bases unmatched to any gene: 11.

This chain uses TRBV18 with TRBJ2-7; TRBD2 is a possible D gene (6 bases). The V end was cut by 2 bases, the J end by 2 bases, with 10 bases between. Germline lookup yields CDR1 KGHSH and CDR2 LQKENI. The CDR3 consists of 14 residues. The CDR3 sequence is CASSPASVAYEQYF. The CDR3 DNA reads as TGTGCCAGCTCACCAGCTAGCGTTGCCTACGAGCAGTACTTC.

This clone was seen only once. The rearrangement uses TRBV7-2 and TRBJ2-5, with D possibly matching TRBD2 (6 bases). The CDR3 is 14 amino acids. The germline V gene encodes CDR1 SGHTA and CDR2 FQGNSA. Trimming stripped 8 bases from V and 5 bases from J, with 18 bases between. Here the CDR3 reads CASGGRWEAETQYF. The CDR3, as DNA: TGTGCCAGCGGCGGGCGTTGGGAGGCCGAGACCCAGTACTTC.

The J gene is TRBJ1-2, the V gene TRBV18, with 8 bases lining up with TRBD1. With 4 bases clipped from V and 6 bases from J, the junction kept 1 base outside the gene matches. The germline V gene has CDR1 KGHSH and CDR2 LQKENI. The CDR3 spans 12 residues. The CDR3 loop reads CASSQDRDGYTF. The CDR3 DNA follows: TGTGCCAGCTCACAGGACAGGGATGGCTACACCTTC.

The chain combines TRBV28 with TRBJ1-2; TRBD1 matches at 10 bases. The CDR3 consists of 14 residues. CDR1 is MDHEN, CDR2 SYDVKM, per germline. V was clipped by 1 base and J by 6 bases; unmatched bases: 2. The CDR3 DNA reads as TGTGCCAGCAGTTTATCGACAGGGGGCAATGGCTACACCTTC. Protein product: CASSLSTGGNGYTF.

This clone was counted a single time. V usage is TRBV10-1 and J usage is TRBJ2-1, with 9 bases matching TRBD2. J gave up 4 bases and V 4 bases, and 8 bases lay outside the gene matches. CDR1 and CDR2 from the germline V gene are WNHNN and SYGVQD (reference sequence). The CDR3 is 16 residues long. The CDR3 is CASSGGLAGGYNEQFF. CDR3 DNA sequence: TGCGCCAGCAGTGGGGGCCTGGCGGGAGGGTACAATGAGCAGTTCTTC.

The chain carries TRBV18 and TRBJ1-4, with unresolved D. The CDR3 is 15 residues long. V was cut by 2 bases and J by 0 bases, with 7 bases left in between. Germline values: CDR1 KGHSH, CDR2 LQKENI. This CDR3 is CASSPTPATNEKLFF. The DNA of the CDR3 is TGTGCCAGCTCACCAACACCTGCAACTAATGAAAAACTGTTTTTT.

This chain connects TRBV5-6 to TRBJ2-7; D may match TRBD1 or TRBD2 (6 bases each). Germline CDR1 and CDR2: SGHDT and YYEEEE. V was trimmed by 4 bases and J by 7 bases, leaving 15 bases between them. The CDR3 loop spans 13 amino acids. This chain's CDR3 is CASSLGAAGEQYF. In DNA, the CDR3 is TGTGCCAGCAGCCTGGGGGCTGCGGGGGAGCAGTACTTC.

The chain links TRBV4-1 to TRBJ2-5; 12 bases are a match to TRBD2. This CDR3 has 15 amino acids. Germline V gene sequence: CDR1 MGHRA, CDR2 YSYEKL. The ends lost 0 bases at V and 5 bases at J; junction bases unmatched: 1. This chain's CDR3 is CASSQDGTSGETQYF. For the CDR3, the DNA is TGCGCCAGCAGCCAAGACGGGACTAGCGGGGAGACCCAGTACTTC.

The chain employs TRBV19 and TRBJ2-7; 12 positions agree with TRBD2. J was trimmed by 5 bases and V by 4 bases; bases with no gene match: 6. CDR1 and CDR2 from the germline V gene are LNHDA and SQIVND (reference sequence). The CDR3 sequence is 15 residues long. This CDR3 reads CASSTQLAGGNEQYF. The CDR3 DNA is TGTGCCAGTAGTACTCAACTAGCGGGAGGAAACGAGCAGTACTTC.

This clone came up once. The chain couples TRBV4-1 to TRBJ2-1; 7 bases map to TRBD2. The junction had 10 bases not matched to a gene; V was cut back by 5 bases and J by 0 bases. Germline lookup yields CDR1 MGHRA and CDR2 YSYEKL. The CDR3 is made up of 17 amino acids. CDR3 sequence reads: CASSYRSGMSSYNEQFF. As DNA, the CDR3 is TGCGCCAGCAGCTATCGGAGCGGGATGAGCTCCTACAATGAGCAGTTCTTC.

The chain combines TRBV4-1 with TRBJ2-7; D might be TRBD2 (6 bases). CDR3 size: 15 residues. Trimming cost V 0 bases and J 5 bases, with 14 bases left between them. CDR1 is MGHRA and CDR2 is YSYEKL in the germline V gene. CDR3 DNA sequence: TGCGCCAGCAGCCAAGAGGAGGGCAGGGAGAACGAGCAGTACTTC. It codes for CASSQEEGRENEQYF.

The chain links TRBV5-6 to TRBJ2-7; D possibly corresponds to TRBD1 (7 bases). The ends were cut back, 2 bases at V and 4 bases at J, with 16 bases in the middle. Germline V gene lookup returns CDR1 SGHDT and CDR2 YYEEEE. The CDR3 runs 15 residues. CDR3 loop: CASSFRGALLYEQYF. In DNA, the CDR3 is TGTGCCAGCAGCTTCAGGGGGGCCCTCCTTTACGAGCAGTACTTC.